The 9 T cell receptor beta chains below were found in one sample sequenced in a study of technical replicates of blood from a handful of donors. The protocol was immunoSEQ multiplex PCR, while the TCRdb copy is restricted to in-frame clones and leaves out a portion. The sample has fewer than 85,000 clones, 90% seen once; the top ten hold approximately 4.6%. Material for sequencing was PBMCs. The receptors derive from a human donor in good health. Some clones in this sample may be carry-over from other donors' samples.

This sequence joins TRBV4-3 and TRBJ2-7; TRBD2 aligns across 11 bases. Germline assignment: CDR1 LGHNA and CDR2 YSLEER. Unmatched junction bases numbered 15, after V lost 1 base and J lost 1 base. The CDR3 contains 20 residues. The CDR3 sequence is CASSQGVDRRTSGLSYEQYF. The CDR3 DNA reads TGCGCCAGCAGCCAAGGGGTGGACAGGCGGACTAGCGGGTTGTCCTACGAGCAGTACTTC.

V and J are TRBV12-5 and TRBJ1-1, with 7 positions matching TRBD1. Losses at the gene ends were 7 bases for V and 6 bases for J; bases not matched to a gene: 8. CDR3 length: 13 residues. Germline V CDR1 and CDR2: LGHNT, FRNRAP. The DNA for the CDR3 is TGTGCTAGTGCCTTGGACAGGTCATCTGAAGCTTTCTTT. Translation: CASALDRSSEAFF. Filled out from reference TRBV12-5 and TRBJ1-1, the complete variable domain reads DARVTQTPRHKVTEMGQEVTMRCQPILGHNTVFWYRQTMMQGLELLAYFRNRAPLDDSGMPKDRFSAEMPDATLATLKIQPSEPRDSAVYFCASALDRSSEAFFGQGTRLTVV.

The rearrangement joins TRBV14 to TRBJ1-1, with a weak D call TRBD1 (5 bases). Germline V lookup: CDR1 SGHDN, CDR2 FVKESK. CDR3 length: 15 residues. With 5 bases removed from V and 0 bases from J, the gap between germline ends came to 13 bases. CDR3 residues: CASSETPTVNTEAFF. The CDR3 DNA is TGTGCCAGCAGCGAAACACCGACAGTGAACACTGAAGCTTTCTTT.

The rearrangement joins TRBV10-2 to TRBJ2-7; perhaps TRBD1 as D (6 bases). This CDR3 is built from 14 residues. CDR1 WSHSY and CDR2 SAAADI come from the germline V gene. The V and J ends lost 6 bases and 4 bases respectively, with 16 bases between them. CDR3 sequence reads: CASRDLSGAYEQYF. The CDR3 DNA reads as TGCGCCAGCAGGGATTTATCAGGGGCTTACGAGCAGTACTTC.

The rearrangement uses TRBV10-1 and TRBJ2-7; D possibly corresponds to TRBD2 (6 bases). CDR1 and CDR2 (germline): WNHNN, SYGVQD (reference sequence). V gave up 0 bases and J gave up 0 bases, with 9 bases separating them. CDR3 length: 15 residues. The CDR3, as DNA: TGCGCCAGCAGTGAGTCGCGGGACTGCTCCTACGAGCAGTACTTC. It yields the protein CASSESRDCSYEQYF.

This chain joins TRBV2 and TRBJ2-2; TRBD2 agrees at 9 bases. The V gene end was trimmed by 8 bases and the J gene end by 3 bases; junction bases not matched to a gene: 4. The CDR3 totals 14 residues. Germline CDR1 SNHLY, CDR2 FYNNEI. The CDR3 region has the DNA TGTGCCAGCTGCGGGGGGGCGTACACCGGGGAGCTGTTTTTT. Its translation is CASCGGAYTGELFF. The variable domain in full, completed from reference TRBV2 and TRBJ2-2, reads EPEVTQTPSHQVTQMGQEVILRCVPISNHLYFYWYRQILGQKVEFLVSFYNNEISEKSEIFDDQFSVERPDGSNFTLKIRSTKLEDSAMYFCASCGGAYTGELFFGEGSRLTVL.

The rearrangement links TRBV4-3 to TRBJ2-7, with 11 bases matching TRBD2. Germline CDR1 LGHNA, CDR2 YSLEER. The CDR3 is 15 residues long. V shed 3 bases, J shed 7 bases, and the junction held 8 bases outside the gene matches. This CDR3 is CASSHELAGAREQYF. The CDR3 DNA reads TGCGCCAGCAGCCATGAACTAGCGGGAGCAAGGGAGCAGTACTTC.

The rearrangement joins TRBV7-8 to TRBJ1-3; 8 bases align to TRBD1. V was clipped by 5 bases and J by 4 bases; unmatched bases: 7. CDR3 length equals 15 residues. Germline-derived CDR1 and CDR2 are SGHVS and FQNEAQ. The CDR3: CASSGRTGTGNTIYF. In DNA form, the CDR3 reads TGTGCCAGCAGCGGCCGGACAGGGACGGGAAACACCATATATTTT.

The chain links TRBV7-9 to TRBJ2-3; D unresolved. The CDR3 sequence is 15 residues long. Trimming cost V 5 bases and J 4 bases, with 16 bases left between them. Germline V gene sequence: CDR1 SEHNR, CDR2 FQNEAQ (reference sequence). CDR3 in amino acids: CASSPRSPGSDTQYF. The CDR3 DNA reads as TGTGCCAGCAGCCCCCGGTCCCCGGGTTCAGATACGCAGTATTTT.